Shown below are 20 T cell receptor beta chains from a single sample sequenced in a study of T cells after posttransplantation cyclophosphamide. Cyclophosphamide on days +3 and +4 followed busulfan-fludarabine conditioning and a marrow graft. Using immunoSEQ multiplex PCR, the repertoire was profiled, and TCRdb retains in-frame clones only, with some absent. This sample has roughly 3,000 clones, each found more than once. The sample was PBMCs, taken 84 days after allogeneic stem cell transplant with posttransplant cyclophosphamide. These receptors came from a female patient aged 35-55 years who received an allogeneic stem cell transplant from a related donor, was CMV-positive, and had no GVHD. Some T cells could come from the graft donor.

This clone came up many times. The CDR3 spells CSVAVGAQGYGYTF. Written as DNA, the CDR3 is TGCAGCGTCGCTGTGGGGGCGCAAGGCTATGGCTACACCTTC. V gene TRBV29-1 combines with J gene TRBJ1-2, with D perhaps TRBD1 (6 bases). The CDR3 runs to 14 residues. V shed 6 bases and J shed 4 bases, with 18 bases lying between them. Germline CDR1 SQVTM, CDR2 ANQGSEA. Looking up the rest from reference TRBV29-1 and TRBJ1-2 gives the full variable domain: SAVISQKPSRDICQRGTSLTIQCQVDSQVTMMFWYRQQPGQSLTLIATANQGSEATYESGFVIDKFPISRPNLTFSTLTVSNMSPEDSSIYLCSVAVGAQGYGYTFGSGTRLTVV.

This clone was seen many times. This chain links TRBV6-4 with TRBJ1-1; D gene uncertain. The CDR3 consists of 13 residues. V lost 6 bases to trimming and J lost 2 bases, with 10 bases between them. CDR1 is MRHNA, CDR2 SNTAGT, per germline. The CDR3 sequence is CASRLGPNTEAFF. The CDR3 nucleotides are TGTGCCAGCAGACTAGGCCCAAACACTGAAGCTTTCTTT.

This clone was observed many times. V gene TRBV19 combines with J gene TRBJ2-3, with a tentative D call TRBD2 (5 bases). Trimming removed 4 bases from V and 2 bases from J, with 7 bases in between. The length of the CDR3 is 13 residues. Per the germline V gene, CDR1 is LNHDA and CDR2 is SQIVND (reference sequence). CDR3 amino acids: CASSTSHTDTQYF. The CDR3 DNA reads TGTGCCAGTAGTACTAGCCACACAGATACGCAGTATTTT.

This clone was detected many times. J is TRBJ1-2 and V is TRBV19, with D perhaps matching TRBD1 (5 bases). Germline CDR1 is LNHDA and CDR2 is SQIVND (reference sequence). The CDR3 covers 14 residues. V was pared by 5 bases and J by 10 bases, with 20 bases between. The CDR3 nucleotides are TGTGCCAGTAGTCCCCCCGGGCAGCCGGGGGTCTACACCTTC. Its protein product is CASSPPGQPGVYTF.

As concerns this clone: Other DNA sequences within the sample encode an identical CDR3. The V call is TRBV9, the J call TRBJ2-7; D might be TRBD1 (6 bases). Germline V lookup: CDR1 SGDLS, CDR2 YYNGEE. The CDR3 has 15 residues. The CDR3 reads CACFFKQGTAYEQYF. CDR3 DNA sequence: TGTGCTTGTTTTTTCAAGCAGGGGACGGCATACGAGCAGTACTTC. Full variable domain (outside the CDR3, taken from reference TRBV9 and TRBJ2-7): DSGVTQTPKHLITATGQRVTLRCSPRSGDLSVYWYQQSLDQGLQFLIQYYNGEERAKGNILERFSAQQFPDLHSELNLSSLELGDSALYFCACFFKQGTAYEQYFGPGTRLTVT.

Judged by abundance, this clone is medium-sized. The V call is TRBV7-9, the J call TRBJ2-1; 10 nucleotides line up with TRBD1. V lost 5 bases to trimming and J lost 9 bases; unmatched junction nucleotides: 4. Per germline, CDR1 SEHNR and CDR2 FQNEAQ (reference sequence). CDR3 size: 13 residues. The CDR3 is CASSTTGGFEQFF. Here the CDR3 DNA reads TGTGCCAGCAGCACGACAGGGGGCTTTGAGCAGTTCTTC.

This clone has a count of ten or more. This chain links TRBV7-2 with TRBJ1-6, with TRBD1 matching 12 bases. This CDR3 is built from 15 residues. V lost 5 bases and J lost 10; bases outside the gene matches: 6. Looked up from germline, CDR1 is SGHTA and CDR2 is FQGNSA. Here the CDR3 reads CASSRGTGGYSPLHF. Here the CDR3 DNA reads TGTGCCAGCAGCCGCGGGACAGGGGGCTACTCACCCCTCCACTTT.

This clone was observed many times. This chain joins TRBV5-3 and TRBJ2-7; the D gene is possibly TRBD2 (6 bases). TRBV5-3 is filed as an ORF, its function uncertain. V lost 5 bases to trimming and J lost 1 base, with 19 bases between them. The length of the CDR3 is 16 residues. The CDR3: CARSRGWPKPSYEQYF. The CDR3 DNA is TGTGCCAGAAGTCGGGGGTGGCCTAAACCTTCCTACGAGCAGTACTTC.

This clone occurred many times. V gene TRBV2 combines with J gene TRBJ1-2; D gene unclear. Trimming pared 7 bases from V and 2 bases from J, leaving 11 bases between. The CDR3 spans 13 residues. The V gene's germline CDR1 is SNHLY and CDR2 FYNNEI. The CDR3 nucleotides read TGTGCCAGCACTAAAGACATGAACTATGGCTACACCTTC. Amino acid sequence: CASTKDMNYGYTF.

The sample holds many counts of this clone. The J gene is TRBJ1-5, the V gene TRBV28, with no clear D. The V gene's germline CDR1 is MDHEN and CDR2 SYDVKM. Trimming removed 2 bases from V and 0 bases from J, with 8 bases in between. This CDR3 spans 15 amino acids. The CDR3 protein is CASSLAGNSNQPQHF. CDR3 in DNA: TGTGCCAGCAGTTTAGCGGGGAATAGCAATCAGCCCCAGCATTTT.

This clone was seen a handful of times. A much larger clone sits a single nucleotide away, making a read error possible. Other DNA sequences in this sample translate to the same CDR3. The gene calls are TRBV9 and TRBJ2-7; 7 bases map to TRBD1. CDR1 is SGDLS and CDR2 is YYNGEE in the germline V gene. The CDR3 consists of 15 residues. V gave up 5 bases and J gave up 2 bases; unmatched junction bases: 10. CDR3 coding DNA: TGTGCCAGCAGTATCAAACAGGGGACGGCCTACGAGCAGTACTTC. Its translation is CASSIKQGTAYEQYF.

This clone has a count of ten or more. The chain combines TRBV12-3 or TRBV12-4 with TRBJ2-1; 12 nucleotides match TRBD1. The CDR3 sequence is 14 residues long. Unmatched junction bases numbered 5, after V lost 5 bases and J lost 9 bases. CDR3 region: CASSPGQGAVEQFF. As DNA, the CDR3 is TGTGCCAGCAGTCCGGGACAGGGGGCGGTTGAGCAGTTCTTC.

This clone has at least ten counts. This chain connects TRBV5-1 to TRBJ1-2; a possible D gene is TRBD1 (5 bases). Trimming removed 5 bases at V and 8 bases at J, with 16 bases between. The CDR3 is made up of 13 amino acids. Germline V CDR1 and CDR2: SGHRS, YFSETQ. CDR3 sequence: CASSQDKVGGYTF. In DNA, the CDR3 is TGCGCCAGCAGTCAGGACAAGGTGGGGGGCTACACCTTC. The entire variable domain, with the rest obtained from reference TRBV5-1 and TRBJ1-2, is as follows: KAGVTQTPRYLIKTRGQQVTLSCSPISGHRSVSWYQQTPGQGLQFLFEYFSETQRNKGNFPGRFSGRQFSNSRSEMNVSTLELGDSALYLCASSQDKVGGYTFGSGTRLTVV.

This clone has at least ten counts. This chain links TRBV11-2 with TRBJ1-2; maybe TRBD1 (6 bases). Trimming took off 7 bases at V and 6 bases at J, with 24 bases between the two ends. The CDR3 runs 16 residues. Germline V gene sequence: CDR1 SGHAT, CDR2 FQNNGV. Written as DNA, the CDR3 is TGTGCCAGCACAATAGAAGGCGGCAGGGGATATCATGGCTACACCTTC. Its protein product is CASTIEGGRGYHGYTF.

This clone occurred many times. The genes are TRBV19 and TRBJ2-6; TRBD1 might be the D (5 bases). V was pared by 5 bases and J by 0 bases, with 8 bases between. CDR3 size: 15 residues. Germline V lookup: CDR1 LNHDA, CDR2 SQIVND (reference sequence). CDR3 loop: CASSEDNSGANVLTF. CDR3 in DNA: TGTGCCAGTAGTGAGGACAACTCTGGGGCCAACGTCCTGACTTTC.

This clone appeared many times. The chain joins TRBV12-3 or TRBV12-4 to TRBJ2-1, with D possibly being TRBD1 (5 bases). V was pared by 3 bases and J by 7 bases, with 13 bases between. This CDR3 contains 14 residues. The CDR3 loop is CASSFGRVGNEQFF. The DNA for the CDR3 is TGTGCCAGCAGTTTTGGCAGGGTGGGGAATGAGCAGTTCTTC.

This clone was observed at least ten times. Other nucleotide sequences from this sample produce the same CDR3. This chain's CDR3 is CASSPTGGGGTEAFF. CDR3 DNA sequence: TGTGCCAGCAGCCCAACGGGGGGCGGTGGGACTGAAGCTTTCTTT. The rearrangement joins TRBV7-3 to TRBJ1-1; D is perhaps TRBD1 (6 bases). Trimming pared 5 bases from V and 5 bases from J, leaving 18 bases between. The CDR3 is 15 amino acids. The V gene's germline CDR1 is SGHTA and CDR2 FQGTGA.

This clone was observed many times. The V call is TRBV7-3, the J call TRBJ1-6; D may be TRBD1 (5 bases). V was shortened by 5 bases and J by 0 bases, with 11 bases between the two germline ends. CDR1 SGHTA and CDR2 FQGTGA come from the germline V gene. The CDR3 consists of 16 residues. CDR3 in DNA: TGTGCCAGCAGCCTCGACGGACACTCCTATAATTCACCCCTCCACTTT. Translating it yields CASSLDGHSYNSPLHF. Complete variable domain (other parts from reference TRBV7-3 and TRBJ1-6): GAGVSQTPSNKVTEKGKYVELRCDPISGHTALYWYRQSLGQGPEFLIYFQGTGAADDSGLPNDRFFAVRPEGSVSTLKIQRTERGDSAVYLCASSLDGHSYNSPLHFGNGTRLTVT.

This clone was seen more than once but under ten times. The chain carries TRBV6-2 or TRBV6-3 and TRBJ1-1; tentative D call: TRBD1 (5 bases). Trimming pared 10 bases from V and 1 base from J, leaving 7 bases between. Germline loops: CDR1 MNHEY, CDR2 SVGEGT. This CDR3 is 11 amino acids long. The chain's CDR3 is CATTGNTEAFF. DNA for the CDR3: TGTGCCACCACAGGGAACACTGAAGCTTTCTTT.

The rearrangement links TRBV2 to TRBJ2-5, with 7 bases aligning to TRBD2. The V gene end was trimmed by 6 bases and the J gene end by 1 base; junction bases not matched to a gene: 5. Looked up from germline, CDR1 is SNHLY and CDR2 is FYNNEI. This CDR3 contains 14 residues. The CDR3 reads CASRRLATQETQYF. In nucleotides, the CDR3 is TGTGCCAGCAGGCGACTAGCAACCCAAGAGACCCAGTACTTC. Drawing the rest from reference TRBV2 and TRBJ2-5, the complete variable domain is EPEVTQTPSHQVTQMGQEVILRCVPISNHLYFYWYRQILGQKVEFLVSFYNNEISEKSEIFDDQFSVERPDGSNFTLKIRSTKLEDSAMYFCASRRLATQETQYFGPGTRLLVL.